One and the same sample provided the 28 T cell receptor beta chains below, sequenced in a study of cytomegalovirus exposure and HLA in healthy donors. Amplification used 60 Vbeta primers and 13 Jbeta primers. Libraries were prepared by immunoSEQ multiplex PCR; TCRdb keeps only in-frame clonotypes and omits some of them. The sample consists of roughly 120,000 clones, around 85% of them appearing once. Sequenced: PBMCs. The receptors here all came from a man between 40 and 49 years old in good health and CMV-seronegative.

The chain uses TRBV14 and TRBJ2-7, with a possible D match to TRBD1 (5 bases). The germline CDR1 and CDR2 sequences are SGHDN and FVKESK. The ends were cut back, 2 bases at V and 3 bases at J, with 8 bases in the middle. The CDR3 covers 13 residues. CDR3 DNA sequence: TGTGCCAGCAGCCAATGGGGCGGCTACGAGCAGTACTTC. Amino acids: CASSQWGGYEQYF.

This chain joins TRBV19 and TRBJ2-1; TRBD2 matches 7 bases. CDR3 length: 13 amino acids. The germline gives CDR1 LNHDA, CDR2 SQIVND (reference sequence). V was clipped by 4 bases and J by 8 bases; unmatched bases: 5. CDR3 loop: CASSTGGGDEQFF. The DNA for the CDR3 is TGTGCCAGTAGTACCGGGGGAGGGGATGAGCAGTTCTTC.

The CDR3 sequence: CASSEIPGQNTGELFF. CDR3 coding DNA: TGTGCCAGCAGTGAGATCCCCGGACAAAACACCGGGGAGCTGTTTTTT. V gene TRBV6-4 combines with J gene TRBJ2-2; D is perhaps TRBD1 (5 bases). V dropped 3 bases and J dropped 2 bases, with 13 bases sitting between them. The CDR3 has 16 amino acids. Germline-derived CDR1 and CDR2 are MRHNA and SNTAGT.

The genes are TRBV7-3 and TRBJ2-3; TRBD2 might be the D (5 bases). The V and J ends lost 5 bases and 4 bases respectively, with 13 bases between them. CDR1 and CDR2 (germline): SGHTA, FQGTGA. CDR3 length equals 14 residues. This CDR3 reads CASSLAGPSDTQYF. The DNA of the CDR3 is TGTGCCAGCAGCCTAGCCGGGCCCTCAGATACGCAGTATTTT.

This clone has a single count. The rearrangement uses TRBV5-1 and TRBJ1-2; the D is unclear. Germline V lookup: CDR1 SGHRS, CDR2 YFSETQ. Deletions cut 0 bases from V and 4 bases from J, with 13 bases between. The CDR3 has 15 amino acids. CDR3 coding DNA: TGCGCCAGCAGCTTGGCCTCAGGTTTGGGCTATGGCTACACCTTC. As protein: CASSLASGLGYGYTF.

The chain recombines TRBV18 with TRBJ1-2, with 9 bases lining up with TRBD1. CDR3 length: 16 amino acids. The J segment lost 2 bases and the V segment lost 6 bases, leaving 10 bases of the junction unmatched. Germline values: CDR1 KGHSH, CDR2 LQKENI. This CDR3 reads CASSPDRGNQNYGYTF. Here the CDR3 DNA reads TGTGCCAGCTCGCCGGACAGGGGCAACCAGAACTATGGCTACACCTTC.

This chain connects TRBV11-1 to TRBJ1-6; 8 bases line up with TRBD1. This CDR3 comprises 14 residues. Losses at the gene ends were 4 bases for V and 7 bases for J; bases not matched to a gene: 3. CDR1 and CDR2 (germline): SGHAT, FQDESV (reference sequence). The CDR3 bases are TGTGCCAGCAGCTCAAGGACAGGGAATTCACCCCTCCACTTT. The encoded protein is CASSSRTGNSPLHF.

This rearrangement joins TRBV7-2 to TRBJ1-5; tentatively, D is TRBD1 (5 bases). V was shortened by 1 base and J by 5 bases, with 12 bases between the two germline ends. This CDR3 contains 15 residues. CDR1 and CDR2 from the germline V gene are SGHTA and FQGNSA. CDR3: CASSLGQGMDQPQHF. The DNA of the CDR3 is TGTGCCAGCAGCTTAGGGCAGGGTATGGATCAGCCCCAGCATTTT. Variable domain in full (rest from reference TRBV7-2 and TRBJ1-5): GAGVSQSPSNKVTEKGKDVELRCDPISGHTALYWYRQSLGQGLEFLIYFQGNSAPDKSGLPSDRFSAERTGGSVSTLTIQRTQQEDSAVYLCASSLGQGMDQPQHFGDGTRLSIL.

This clone was found once. This chain links TRBV5-1 with TRBJ2-1, with 11 nucleotides matching TRBD2. Germline CDR1 SGHRS, CDR2 YFSETQ. The CDR3 contains 18 residues. V lost 3 bases and J lost 9; bases outside the gene matches: 17. CDR3 coding DNA: TGCGCCAGCAGCTCCCTCCGACTAGCGGGGCTCGAGCACGGTGAGCAGTTCTTC. Translation gives CASSSLRLAGLEHGEQFF.

The chain uses TRBV6-1 and TRBJ2-7; 7 bases map to TRBD1. V lost 5 bases and J lost 9; bases outside the gene matches: 13. The CDR3 runs to 14 residues. Germline V CDR1 and CDR2: MNHNS, SASEGT. CDR3 loop: CASSTRDRGTRQYF. The CDR3 DNA reads TGTGCCAGCAGTACCCGGGACAGAGGGACGCGGCAGTACTTC.

This chain links TRBV5-1 with TRBJ2-5; no reliable D call. CDR1 and CDR2 (germline): SGHRS, YFSETQ. This CDR3 has 14 residues. Trimming shortened V by 0 bases and J by 2 bases, and 8 bases separated the two germline ends. The CDR3 coding sequence is TGCGCCAGCAGCTTGGCAGGTCTGCAAGAGACCCAGTACTTC. This sequence encodes CASSLAGLQETQYF. The full variable domain, in which reference TRBV5-1 and TRBJ2-5 provide the parts outside the CDR3, is KAGVTQTPRYLIKTRGQQVTLSCSPISGHRSVSWYQQTPGQGLQFLFEYFSETQRNKGNFPGRFSGRQFSNSRSEMNVSTLELGDSALYLCASSLAGLQETQYFGPGTRLLVL.

The chain carries TRBV4-2 and TRBJ1-4; 7 bases are a match to TRBD1. V shed 0 bases, J shed 3 bases, and the junction held 4 bases outside the gene matches. Germline values: CDR1 LGHNA, CDR2 YNFKEQ. This CDR3 is built from 16 residues. The CDR3 DNA sequence: TGTGCCAGCAGCCAAGACCCGACAGGGCCTAATGAAAAACTGTTTTTT. It translates to CASSQDPTGPNEKLFF.

The chain links TRBV5-6 to TRBJ1-2, with TRBD1 identical over 9 bases. Trimming took 4 bases from V and 4 from J; bases not matched to a gene: 5. Germline CDR1 reads SGHDT; CDR2 reads YYEEEE. The CDR3 covers 14 residues. The CDR3 coding sequence is TGTGCCAGCAGCGGGGGACAGGGAGTCTATGGCTACACCTTC. Its protein is CASSGGQGVYGYTF. Full variable domain (remainder filled in from reference TRBV5-6 and TRBJ1-2): DAGVTQSPTHLIKTRGQQVTLRCSPKSGHDTVSWYQQALGQGPQFIFQYYEEEERQRGNFPDRFSGHQFPNYSSELNVNALLLGDSALYLCASSGGQGVYGYTFGSGTRLTVV.

The rearrangement uses TRBV21-1 and TRBJ1-5. TRBV21-1 is designated a pseudogene. CDR3 length: 15 residues. The CDR3 DNA reads TGTGCCAGCAGCAAAGCTCGGTATAGCAATCAGCCCCAGCATTTT. This encodes CASSKARYSNQPQHF.

This clone was picked up a small number of times. V and J are TRBV30 and TRBJ2-2; 9 positions agree with TRBD1. Losses at the gene ends were 7 bases for V and 3 bases for J; bases not matched to a gene: 6. The germline gives CDR1 GTSNPN, CDR2 SVGIG (reference sequence). The CDR3 has 14 amino acids. The CDR3 sequence: CASGGQGYTGELFF. The CDR3 DNA follows: TGTGCCTCGGGGGGACAGGGATACACCGGGGAGCTGTTTTTT.

V usage is TRBV6-5 and J usage is TRBJ1-2; possible D gene TRBD1, 5 bases. The V gene's germline CDR1 is MNHEY and CDR2 SVGAGI. The CDR3 sequence is 14 residues long. V lost 6 bases to trimming and J lost 8 bases, with 19 bases between them. The CDR3 DNA sequence: TGTGCCAGCAGCCTCAACGGGGGGGGTGTAGGCTACACCTTC. Translated, it gives CASSLNGGGVGYTF.

The chain joins TRBV6-7 to TRBJ2-1; TRBD2 might be the D (6 bases). TRBV6-7 is identified as an open reading frame with a role that is uncertain. V lost 5 bases and J lost 7, with 15 bases in between. The CDR3 is 14 amino acids. CDR3 coding DNA: TGTGCCAGCAGTGGCGGGGACCCTGAGAATGAGCAGTTCTTC. It is translated as CASSGGDPENEQFF.

The chain employs TRBV6-4 and TRBJ2-3, with D possibly being TRBD2 (6 bases). V was clipped by 8 bases and J by 2 bases, with 17 bases between them. The CDR3 is 15 amino acids. The V gene's germline CDR1 is MRHNA and CDR2 SNTAGT. The CDR3 region is CASSRAAGFTDTQYF. The CDR3 bases are TGTGCCAGCTCGCGGGCAGCGGGTTTCACAGATACGCAGTATTTT.

V usage is TRBV6-6 and J usage is TRBJ1-1; 9 bases map to TRBD1. Trimming removed 6 bases from V and 6 bases from J; junction bases left unmatched: 8. The CDR3 is 14 amino acids. From germline, CDR1 is MNHNY and CDR2 SVGAGI (reference sequence). The CDR3 bases are TGTGCCAGCAGACAACCGGGACAGGGCTCTGAAGCTTTCTTT. Translated, it gives CASRQPGQGSEAFF.

The gene calls are TRBV29-1 and TRBJ2-2, with 7 bases that match TRBD1. Per germline, CDR1 SQVTM and CDR2 ANQGSEA. The CDR3 consists of 15 residues. The V and J ends lost 7 bases and 0 bases, in that order; junction bases with no gene match: 8. The CDR3 sequence is CSAWTGISNTGELFF. Written as DNA, the CDR3 is TGCAGCGCCTGGACAGGAATCTCGAACACCGGGGAGCTGTTTTTT.

The chain recombines TRBV5-6 with TRBJ2-5; perhaps TRBD2 as D (6 bases). This CDR3 is built from 14 residues. V shed 6 bases and J shed 5 bases, with 17 bases lying between them. The germline V gene has CDR1 SGHDT and CDR2 YYEEEE. The CDR3 spells CASTGLPRGETQYF. The CDR3, as DNA: TGTGCCAGCACCGGACTGCCCCGGGGGGAGACCCAGTACTTC.

The J gene is TRBJ1-1, the V gene TRBV28; unclear D gene. This CDR3 contains 11 residues. CDR1 is MDHEN, CDR2 SYDVKM, per germline. V shed 5 bases and J shed 5 bases, with 6 bases lying between them. CDR3 sequence: CASSPRTEAFF. CDR3 DNA sequence: TGTGCCAGCAGTCCTAGGACTGAAGCTTTCTTT.

The chain couples TRBV6-5 to TRBJ1-2, with TRBD1 as a possible D gene (6 bases). The V gene's germline CDR1 is MNHEY and CDR2 SVGAGI. Between the trimmed V and J ends, which lost 8 bases and 8 bases, there was a span of 18 bases. CDR3 length: 13 residues. CDR3 residues: CASARQGLFGYTF. CDR3 bases: TGTGCCAGCGCGAGGCAGGGGTTGTTCGGCTACACCTTC.

V usage is TRBV4-1 and J usage is TRBJ1-5, with a possible D match to TRBD1 (6 bases). Germline CDR1 MGHRA, CDR2 YSYEKL. Deletions cut 0 bases from V and 7 bases from J, with 16 bases between. CDR3 length: 16 amino acids. The CDR3 here is CASSQEGGGGGQPQHF. The DNA for the CDR3 is TGCGCCAGCAGCCAAGAGGGTGGAGGGGGGGGGCAGCCCCAGCATTTT.

This chain connects TRBV5-4 to TRBJ1-2, with 8 bases identical to TRBD1. V was clipped by 6 bases and J by 9 bases; unmatched bases: 10. The germline gives CDR1 SGHNT, CDR2 YYREEE (reference sequence). The CDR3 contains 13 residues. The CDR3 reads CASTPPGQGSYTF. CDR3 nucleotide sequence: TGTGCCAGCACCCCACCAGGACAGGGAAGCTACACCTTC.

The CDR3 coding sequence is TGCGCCAGCAGCGGGGACAGCTCCTACAATGAGCAGTTCTTC. It specifies CASSGDSSYNEQFF. The chain combines TRBV5-1 with TRBJ2-1, with 7 bases aligning to TRBD1. The CDR3 runs to 14 residues. The junction had 1 base not matched to a gene; V was cut back by 4 bases and J by 0 bases. Germline CDR1 and CDR2: SGHRS and YFSETQ.

The chain has TRBV4-2 and TRBJ2-2, with 11 bases lining up with TRBD2. The germline gives CDR1 LGHNA, CDR2 YNFKEQ. The V and J ends lost 0 bases and 7 bases, in that order; junction bases with no gene match: 10. CDR3 length: 18 residues. The CDR3 DNA sequence: TGTGCCAGCAGCCAAGAGCTGACTAGCGGGGCGGGCGGCGGGGAGCTGTTTTTT. Protein product: CASSQELTSGAGGGELFF.

The chain has TRBV4-2 and TRBJ2-5; 9 bases match TRBD2. Germline assignment: CDR1 LGHNA and CDR2 YNFKEQ. Trimming at V came to 1 base and at J to 3 bases, leaving 3 bases not matched to a gene. This CDR3 region has 15 residues. The CDR3 loop reads CASSQVQRGEETQYF. The DNA of the CDR3 is TGTGCCAGCAGCCAAGTCCAGCGGGGGGAAGAGACCCAGTACTTC.